A single sample is the source of the 21 T cell receptor beta chains below, sequenced in a study of T cells in Graves' hyperthyroidism and ophthalmopathy. Authors of the study amplified TCR beta CDR3 regions from RNA transcripts. HTBI primers were used for first-round RT-PCR of the TCR CDR3. One entry per CDR3 protein results from TCRdb running MiXCR on the multiplex PCR reads. The sample includes approximately 610,000 distinct CDR3 sequences, approximately 15% seen only once; the top ten take under 20%. The sample was blood. Receptors were obtained from a woman aged 18-29 years with Graves' hyperthyroidism.

At least ten counts were recorded for this clonotype. This sequence joins TRBV12-3 or TRBV12-4 and TRBJ2-3; D gene unclear. Trimming stripped 2 bases from V and 6 bases from J, with 15 bases between. CDR3 length equals 15 residues. The CDR3 sequence is CASSLNRRTTDTQYF. In DNA, the CDR3 is TGTGCCAGCAGTTTAAATAGGCGGACCACGGATACGCAGTATTTT.

This clonotype was counted many times. The gene calls are TRBV14 and TRBJ1-2; 8 bases agree with TRBD1. CDR3 length equals 14 residues. V was pared by 0 bases and J by 5 bases, with 2 bases of the junction left unmatched. Germline loops: CDR1 SGHDN, CDR2 FVKESK. CDR3 DNA: TGTGCCAGCAGCCAAGATCAGGGGGCTTATGGCTACACCTTC. Protein sequence: CASSQDQGAYGYTF.

This clonotype was detected only once. The V gene is TRBV2, the J gene TRBJ1-3; D gene ambiguous. The V gene's germline CDR1 is SNHLY and CDR2 FYNNEI. There are 14 residues in the CDR3. V was cut by 3 bases and J by 3 bases, with 9 bases left in between. CDR3 DNA: TGTGCCAGCAGTGATGCCACTAATGGAAACACCATATATTTT. This encodes CASSDATNGNTIYF.

A few counts support this clonotype. The chain recombines TRBV12-3 or TRBV12-4 with TRBJ1-5, with 7 positions matching TRBD1. V lost 6 bases to trimming and J lost 0 bases; unmatched junction nucleotides: 8. The CDR3 runs 16 residues. The CDR3 DNA reads as TGTGCCAGCAGCAATCAGGGGACAGATAGCAATCAGCCCCAGCATTTT. Its translation is CASSNQGTDSNQPQHF.

This clonotype appeared many times. This chain uses TRBV12-5 with TRBJ2-1, with D tentatively TRBD2 (5 bases). Per the germline V gene, CDR1 is LGHNT and CDR2 is FRNRAP. Trimming stripped 1 base from V and 7 bases from J, with 8 bases between. This CDR3 contains 13 residues. The CDR3 loop reads CASGLAGMNEQFF. CDR3 DNA: TGTGCTAGTGGTTTGGCCGGGATGAATGAGCAGTTCTTC.

This clonotype was picked up many times. V is TRBV3-1 and J is TRBJ2-1; no reliable D call. CDR3 length: 13 amino acids. CDR1 is LGHDT, CDR2 YNNKEL, per germline (reference sequence). Trimming shortened V by 4 bases and J by 8 bases, and 12 bases separated the two germline ends. The CDR3 reads CASSPTPLYEQFF. DNA of the CDR3: TGTGCCAGCAGCCCAACACCACTCTATGAGCAGTTCTTC.

This clonotype has at least ten counts. V usage is TRBV6-1 and J usage is TRBJ2-6; the D gene is possibly TRBD1 (6 bases). The CDR3 is 17 residues long. Germline-derived CDR1 and CDR2 are MNHNS and SASEGT. V was shortened by 5 bases and J by 2 bases, with 16 bases between the two germline ends. The CDR3 DNA reads TGTGCCAGCAGTACCCCCCACAGGGTCCCTGGGGCCAACGTCCTGACTTTC. Its protein is CASSTPHRVPGANVLTF.

Turning to this clonotype: A much larger clone lies a single base off, so this may be a read error. The gene calls are TRBV11-3 and TRBJ1-1; D may be TRBD1 (5 bases). V lost 5 bases and J lost 1, with 11 bases in between. The CDR3 runs to 14 residues. Germline values: CDR1 SGHNT, CDR2 YENEEA. CDR3 DNA: TGTGCCAGCAGCGCGGGACGGCAGAACACTGAAGCTTTCTTT. It yields the protein CASSAGRQNTEAFF.

This clonotype has ten or more counts. The chain links TRBV2 to TRBJ1-1; TRBD1 might be the D (5 bases). CDR3 size: 16 residues. Trimming took 2 bases from V and 1 from J, leaving 14 bases between them. Germline assignment: CDR1 SNHLY and CDR2 FYNNEI. As DNA, the CDR3 is TGTGCCAGCAGTGAACTTTTTACAGGACCGAACACTGAAGCTTTCTTT. Its translation is CASSELFTGPNTEAFF.

This clonotype was observed many times. This chain joins TRBV5-1 and TRBJ1-1; weak D call: TRBD1 (5 bases). The CDR3 is 14 residues long. Germline V gives CDR1 SGHRS, CDR2 YFSETQ. Trimming stripped 1 base from V and 3 bases from J, with 10 bases between. CDR3 in DNA: TGCGCCAGCAGCTTGTCAGGGTCGGACACTGAAGCTTTCTTT. Residues: CASSLSGSDTEAFF. The variable domain in full, completed from reference TRBV5-1 and TRBJ1-1, reads KAGVTQTPRYLIKTRGQQVTLSCSPISGHRSVSWYQQTPGQGLQFLFEYFSETQRNKGNFPGRFSGRQFSNSRSEMNVSTLELGDSALYLCASSLSGSDTEAFFGQGTRLTVV.

This clonotype was seen at least ten times. The chain combines TRBV12-3 or TRBV12-4 with TRBJ1-2, with D perhaps TRBD1 (6 bases). V lost 7 bases, J lost 8 bases, and 20 bases lay in between. This CDR3 is built from 14 residues. CDR3 DNA sequence: TGTGCCAGCACCCCCCCGGGGGCATACTGGGGCTACACCTTC. This encodes CASTPPGAYWGYTF.

This clonotype has at least ten counts. The chain carries TRBV7-9 and TRBJ2-7; tentatively, D is TRBD1 (6 bases). The V gene lost 5 bases and the J gene lost 9 bases, with 14 bases spanning the gap. CDR3 length equals 12 residues. Germline CDR1 and CDR2: SEHNR and FQNEAQ (reference sequence). CDR3 bases: TGTGCCAGCAGCCCCCAGGGGATCACGCAGTACTTC. It is translated as CASSPQGITQYF.

This clonotype occurred many times. J is TRBJ1-1 and V is TRBV7-9; no definite D call. CDR3 length equals 15 residues. Germline CDR1 SEHNR, CDR2 FQNEAQ (reference sequence). Trimming pared 0 bases from V and 0 bases from J, leaving 8 bases between. The CDR3 loop is CASSLALPLNTEAFF. The CDR3 DNA reads as TGTGCCAGCAGCTTAGCGTTACCGCTGAACACTGAAGCTTTCTTT.

The table lists this clonotype with a few counts. V usage is TRBV2 and J usage is TRBJ2-1; D is unclear. The CDR3 is made up of 13 amino acids. The germline V gene has CDR1 SNHLY and CDR2 FYNNEI. The V end lost 5 bases, the J end lost 8 bases, and 13 bases lay between the germline ends. CDR3: CASSFRIEDEQFF. CDR3 sequence (DNA): TGTGCCAGCAGTTTCAGGATCGAAGATGAGCAGTTCTTC.

In its sample, this clonotype was seen many times. The gene calls are TRBV5-1 and TRBJ1-2; D remains ambiguous. Germline values: CDR1 SGHRS, CDR2 YFSETQ. The CDR3 totals 14 residues. Between the trimmed V and J ends, which lost 0 bases and 3 bases, there was a span of 9 bases. The CDR3 spells CASSLVNNDYGYTF. Written as DNA, the CDR3 is TGCGCCAGCAGCTTGGTGAACAATGACTATGGCTACACCTTC.

A remark on this clonotype: This clone may be a read error of a much larger clone one base away. The chain links TRBV6-5 to TRBJ2-1, with TRBD2 as a possible D gene (7 bases). Trimming took 6 bases from V and 9 from J, leaving 18 bases between them. The germline gives CDR1 MNHEY, CDR2 SVGAGI. This CDR3 contains 14 residues. The CDR3 loop is CASSLGGGAGEQFF. Written as DNA, the CDR3 is TGTGCCAGCAGCTTAGGGGGGGGGGCGGGTGAGCAGTTCTTC.

As concerns this clonotype: One end of the junction does not line up with germline, which may come from a read error. The V call is TRBV20-1, the J call TRBJ1-5; D is uncertain. The CDR3 is 12 amino acids. Per the germline V gene, CDR1 is DFQATT and CDR2 is SNEGSKA (reference sequence). CDR3 sequence: CSARAGNQPQHF. In DNA, the CDR3 is TGCAGTGCCAGAGCGGGGAATCAGCCCCAGCATTTT.

This clonotype was seen ten or more times. The chain uses TRBV28 and TRBJ2-1, with D possibly matching TRBD2 (6 bases). This CDR3 comprises 15 residues. V lost 5 bases to trimming and J lost 6 bases, with 17 bases between them. CDR1 and CDR2 (germline): MDHEN, SYDVKM. This CDR3 is CASSLRSGSGNEQFF. Written as DNA, the CDR3 is TGTGCCAGCAGTCTCCGTTCCGGGAGCGGCAATGAGCAGTTCTTC.

This clonotype occurred a few times. The CDR3 nucleotides read TGTGCCAGCAGATCCCCAGGGAACACTGAAGCTTTCTTT. Encoded protein: CASRSPGNTEAFF. The chain recombines TRBV12-3 or TRBV12-4 with TRBJ1-1; D uncertain. Trimming took off 6 bases at V and 1 base at J, with 9 bases between the two ends. This CDR3 region has 13 residues.

V gene TRBV24-1 combines with J gene TRBJ2-5, with 16 bases aligning to TRBD2. This CDR3 is 17 amino acids long. Per germline, CDR1 KGHDR and CDR2 SFDVKD. The ends lost 2 bases at V and 2 bases at J; junction bases unmatched: 1. The CDR3 spells CATSDSGLAGGQETQYF. The CDR3 DNA reads as TGTGCCACCAGTGATTCGGGACTAGCGGGGGGGCAAGAGACCCAGTACTTC.

CDR3 bases: TGCAGTGCTAGAGGACGGCACCCTAGCTCTGGGGCCAACGTCCTGACTTTC. Translation: CSARGRHPSSGANVLTF. V usage is TRBV20-1 and J usage is TRBJ2-6; D not resolved. This CDR3 is 17 amino acids long. CDR1 is DFQATT, CDR2 SNEGSKA, per germline (reference sequence). Trimming left V 1 base short and J 0 bases short, with 13 bases between.